This TCR beta chain was identified in a study of regulatory T cells in long-lasting Graves disease. Findings and caveats of the study: Favored usage of TRBV28, TRBJ1-2 and TRBJ2-5 was recorded in persistent disease. Authors noted too few samples as a limitation.

Through Arm-PCR of CDR3 regions and iRepertoire HTBI primers, TCR beta libraries were built. MiXCR was run by TCRdb on the multiplex PCR reads, yielding one entry per CDR3 protein. The data show hundreds of thousands of distinct CDR3 sequences, with 16% seen just once and around 12% held by the top ten. The germline gives CDR1 MDHEN, CDR2 SYDVKM. This CDR3 has 16 residues. The V and J ends lost 2 bases and 0 bases, in that order; junction bases with no gene match: 4. Documented time point: newly diagnosed GD, antithyroid drugs for less than 3 months. After RNA was extracted from PBMCs, the TCR library was made from it. This clonotype was counted only a few times. The target antigen is unknown. This sample was also put to use in a study of T cells in Graves' hyperthyroidism and ophthalmopathy. That study adds: The hyperthyroidism patients had all been newly diagnosed, and their disease duration was under 2 months. Their ages ranged from 18 to 65 years. The HTBI primer set drove a first-round RT-PCR of the TCR CDR3.

The J gene is TRBJ2-7, the V gene TRBV28; 10 nucleotides match TRBD1. The specimen comprised peripheral blood mononuclear cells (PBMCs), sampled at new diagnosis, from a patient treated with antithyroid drugs. The source of this sequence is a man aged 18-30 years with Graves disease. CDR3 sequence: CASSLAWTGGSYEQYF. The CDR3 coding sequence is TGTGCCAGCAGTTTAGCGTGGACAGGGGGCTCCTACGAGCAGTACTTC. The variable domain in full, with the rest retrieved from reference TRBV28 and TRBJ2-7, is DVKVTQSSRYLVKRTGEKVFLECVQDMDHENMFWYRQDPGLGLRLIYFSYDVKMKEKGDIPEGYSVSREKKERFSLILESASTNQTSMYLCASSLAWTGGSYEQYFGPGTRLTVT.